Below are 3 T cell receptor beta chains sequenced from a single sample in a study of blood T cell repertoires in COVID-19 (dated by TCRdb to about 2020). Library creation used the immunoSEQ multiplex PCR assay. TCRdb's version of the immuneACCESS table is confined to in-frame rearrangements and falls short of the full clone set. An unresolved V gene accounts for under half of the shortfall where checked; the remainder is of unknown origin. The sample includes 300,000 to 450,000 clones, with around 87% observed a single time. 1% to 1.5% of the sample lies in the top ten. Sequences were obtained from PBMCs or T cells enriched from blood (not recorded which). The receptors derive from a man aged 25-45 years who had recovered from COVID-19.

As concerns this clone: The sample carries other DNA sequences with the same CDR3. CDR3 in amino acids: CASSEAGGNQPQHF. The CDR3 DNA is TGTGCCAGCAGTGAAGCGGGGGGCAATCAGCCCCAGCATTTT. The J gene is TRBJ1-5, the V gene TRBV25-1; possibly TRBD1 for D (5 bases). Germline V gene sequence: CDR1 MGHDK, CDR2 SYGVNS. Trimming removed 2 bases from V and 2 bases from J, with 7 bases in between. This CDR3 has 14 residues.

The chain combines TRBV6-6 with TRBJ2-1; TRBD2 might be the D (5 bases). From germline, CDR1 is MNHNY and CDR2 SVGAGI (reference sequence). This CDR3 contains 11 residues. The V end lost 7 bases, the J end lost 9 bases, and 10 bases lay between the germline ends. CDR3 sequence: CASTSGIEQFF. Here the CDR3 DNA reads TGTGCCAGCACTTCCGGGATTGAGCAGTTCTTC.

This chain uses TRBV5-6 with TRBJ1-5; D uncertain. Per the germline V gene, CDR1 is SGHDT and CDR2 is YYEEEE. V lost 0 bases and J lost 5, with 15 bases in between. The CDR3 is 16 residues long. The CDR3: CASSLAGLGLDQPQHF. CDR3 in DNA: TGTGCCAGCAGCTTGGCGGGGTTAGGGCTAGATCAGCCCCAGCATTTT.